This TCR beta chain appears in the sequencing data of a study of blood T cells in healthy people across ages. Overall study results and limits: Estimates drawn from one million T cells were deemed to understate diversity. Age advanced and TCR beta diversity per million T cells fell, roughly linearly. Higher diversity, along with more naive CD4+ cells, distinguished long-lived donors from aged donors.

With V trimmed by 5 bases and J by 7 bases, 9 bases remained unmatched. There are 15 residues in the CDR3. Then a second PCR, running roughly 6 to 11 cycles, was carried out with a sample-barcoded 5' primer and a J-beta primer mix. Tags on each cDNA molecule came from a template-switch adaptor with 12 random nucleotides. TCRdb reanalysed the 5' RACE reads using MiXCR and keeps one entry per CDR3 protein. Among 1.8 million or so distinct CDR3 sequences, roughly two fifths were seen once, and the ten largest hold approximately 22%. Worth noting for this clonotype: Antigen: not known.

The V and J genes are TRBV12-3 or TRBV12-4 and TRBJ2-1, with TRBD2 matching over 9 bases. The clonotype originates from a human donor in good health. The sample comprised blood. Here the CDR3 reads CASSPAGGVGNEQFF. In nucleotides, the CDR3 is TGTGCCAGCAGTCCAGCGGGGGGAGTAGGTAATGAGCAGTTCTTC.